A selection of T cell receptor beta chains follows, all from one sample in a study of sequential checkpoint blockade in melanoma. TCRdb's copy holds only in-frame clones and misses some; the assay was immunoSEQ multiplex PCR. This table has around 18,000 clones, approximately 58% appearing once. This specimen was CD8+ T cells sorted from blood (inferred from file names), taken from a patient given nivolumab and ipilimumab in sequence. Source of these receptors: a human donor with melanoma. Both conserved end residues are part of each CDR3. D genes are given only for firm matches. Size tells how often a clone was seen (once, few, many) or the class of an expanded clone, and some rows leave it out.

d_gene	abundance	v_gene	j_gene	CDR3nt	CDR3aa
TRBD2	NA	TRBV5-6	TRBJ2-7	TGTGCCAGCAGCCTAGGGACTAGCGGGAGTTTTAGTTACGAGCAGTACTTC	CASSLGTSGSFSYEQYF
NA	few	TRBV5-4	TRBJ2-7	TGTGCCAGCAGCCAAGAAGGCGGACAGTCCTACGAGCAGTACTTC	CASSQEGGQSYEQYF
TRBD2	few	TRBV11-3	TRBJ2-3	TGTGCCAGCAGCTCCGGCAGAGGTAGCGGGAGCACAGATACGCAGTATTTT	CASSSGRGSGSTDTQYF
TRBD1	few	TRBV7-6	TRBJ2-2	TGTGCCAGCAGCTTAGTTCTAGGGGAGCAGGGGGCCACCGGGGAGCTGTTTTTT	CASSLVLGEQGATGELFF
NA	NA	TRBV7-2	TRBJ1-6	TGTGCCAGCAGCTTAATTGGGGCCAATTCACCCCTCCACTTT	CASSLIGANSPLHF
TRBD1	NA	TRBV7-7	TRBJ2-5	TGTGCCAGCAGCATTTCCGGGACAGGGGAAGAGACCCAGTACTTC	CASSISGTGEETQYF
NA	few	TRBV7-9	TRBJ2-1	TGTGCCAGCGCCTTAGGGACTCTTCCCTACAATGAGCAGTTCTTC	CASALGTLPYNEQFF
TRBD1	NA	TRBV19	TRBJ1-2	TGTGCCAGTAGTTCAACCAACCGGGACAGGGTCTATGGCTACACCTTC	CASSSTNRDRVYGYTF
TRBD1	few	TRBV6-5	TRBJ1-6	TGTGCCAGCACCCCGAGACAGGGGGTGAATTCACCCCTCCACTTT	CASTPRQGVNSPLHF
TRBD1	few	TRBV6-1	TRBJ2-7	TGTGCCAGTGGCCTACTGACAGGGGCCTACGAGCAGTACTTC	CASGLLTGAYEQYF
NA	NA	TRBV4-1	TRBJ2-1	TGCGCCAGCAGCCAAGGGGCCCGGGAGCAGTTCTTC	CASSQGAREQFF
NA	NA	TRBV12-5	TRBJ2-1	TGTGCTAGTGGTTCCGACAGGGCGGGGGGTGTTAATGAGCAGTTCTTC	CASGSDRAGGVNEQFF
TRBD2	NA	TRBV7-9	TRBJ2-3	TGTGCCAGCAGTCGAGCCGGCGGGGGGGCCGGGGCAGATATGCAGTATTTT	CASSRAGGGAGADMQYF
NA	medium-sized	TRBV28	TRBJ1-4	TGTGCCAGCAGTCCCGAGGCAACTAATGAAAAACTGTTTTTT	CASSPEATNEKLFF
TRBD1	NA	TRBV5-6	TRBJ2-5	TGTGCCAGCAGCCCCGGGACAGGGGATCTGGAGACCCAGTACTTC	CASSPGTGDLETQYF
TRBD1	NA	TRBV10-2	TRBJ2-4	TGCGCCAGCAGTCAGGACAGGGAGGTTTTGGCCAAAAACATTCAGTACTTC	CASSQDREVLAKNIQYF
TRBD1	NA	TRBV15	TRBJ2-1	TGTGCCACCAGCAGAGTGGGGACAGCACACAATGAGCAGTTCTTC	CATSRVGTAHNEQFF